The entry below gives a single TCR beta chain sequence along with its context. TCRdb's table, derived via immunoSEQ multiplex PCR, lists solely in-frame clones and lacks some. This sample has fewer than 850,000 clones; about two thirds occur once, and the top ten carry approximately 2%. The data were taken from a study of shared clonotypes between healthy human individuals. V dropped 4 bases and J dropped 6; count of bases not matched to a gene: 8. CDR1 and CDR2 (germline): LNHNV, YYDKDF (reference sequence). The CDR3 loop spans 14 amino acids. The rearrangement links TRBV15 to TRBJ2-7; TRBD1 matches 8 bases. The sample comprised memory CD4+ T cells sorted from blood. Stated subset: CD45RA-negative fraction. This receptor was taken from a woman aged 30 to 39 in good health. The CDR3 spells CATSTYRGVGEQYF. The DNA of the CDR3 is TGTGCCACCAGCACCTACAGGGGGGTAGGCGAGCAGTACTTC. Together with reference TRBV15 and TRBJ2-7, the CDR3 gives the full variable domain: DAMVIQNPRYQVTQFGKPVTLSCSQTLNHNVMYWYQQKSSQAPKLLFHYYDKDFNNEADTPDNFQSRRPNTSFCFLDIRSPGLGDTAMYLCATSTYRGVGEQYFGPGTRLTVT.